The 11 T cell receptor beta chains given below trace back to one sample, sequenced in a study of PD-1 blockade in mismatch repair-deficient tumors. Profiling relied on immunoSEQ multiplex PCR, and the TCRdb table lists in-frame clones only, not all of them. The sample lists around 49,000 clones, over 60% occurring once. Sequences were derived from PBMCs, sampled before pembrolizumab treatment. These receptors all come from an adult with mismatch repair-deficient cancer.

The CDR3 sequence: CASSLQQGWHEQYF. CDR3 DNA sequence: TGTGCCAGCAGCTTACAACAGGGCTGGCACGAGCAGTACTTC. This chain links TRBV7-2 with TRBJ2-7, with TRBD1 as a possible D gene (6 bases). Trimming left V 2 bases short and J 5 bases short, with 13 bases between. Germline lookup yields CDR1 SGHTA and CDR2 FQGNSA. CDR3 length: 14 amino acids.

The chain uses TRBV27 and TRBJ2-5; 10 nucleotides agree with TRBD2. V was clipped by 6 bases and J by 5 bases; unmatched bases: 6. Germline V lookup: CDR1 MNHEY, CDR2 SMNVEV (reference sequence). The CDR3 consists of 14 residues. In DNA, the CDR3 is TGTGCCAGCAGGCAAGCGGGAGGGATGGAGACCCAGTACTTC. It encodes CASRQAGGMETQYF.

V is TRBV12-5 and J is TRBJ2-7; the match to TRBD2 covers 12 bases. The trim removed 3 bases at V and 5 bases at J, leaving 5 bases unmatched. In germline, CDR1 is LGHNT, CDR2 FRNRAP. The CDR3 is 15 amino acids. The DNA for the CDR3 is TGTGCTAGTGGTTTTACTAGCGGGAGGTCTGACGAGCAGTACTTC. Its translation: CASGFTSGRSDEQYF.

CDR3: CASSLGLGGGETQYF. The DNA of the CDR3 is TGTGCCAGCAGCTTAGGGTTAGGAGGTGGTGAGACCCAGTACTTC. The chain uses TRBV7-6 and TRBJ2-5, with a weak D call TRBD2 (5 bases). Germline V lookup: CDR1 SGHVS, CDR2 FNYEAQ. The V and J ends lost 1 base and 5 bases respectively, with 14 bases between them. The CDR3 is 15 residues long.

This sequence joins TRBV21-1 and TRBJ2-2; the table's D call, TRBD2, has no DNA check behind it. TRBV21-1 is recorded as a pseudogene. CDR3 length equals 13 residues. The CDR3 reads CASRAVNTGELFF. CDR3 bases: TGTGCCAGCAGGGCGGTAAACACCGGGGAGCTGTTTTTT.

This clone was counted once. The chain has TRBV18 and TRBJ2-1, with TRBD2 as a possible D gene (5 bases). V was shortened by 2 bases and J by 4 bases, with 18 bases between the two germline ends. CDR3 length equals 17 residues. Germline V lookup: CDR1 KGHSH, CDR2 LQKENI. CDR3 region: CASSPGPEASIYNEQFF. DNA for the CDR3: TGTGCCAGCTCACCAGGTCCGGAGGCAAGCATTTACAATGAGCAGTTCTTC. Looking up the rest from reference TRBV18 and TRBJ2-1 gives the full variable domain: NAGVMQNPRHLVRRRGQEARLRCSPMKGHSHVYWYRQLPEEGLKFMVYLQKENIIDESGMPKERFSAEFPKEGPSILRIQQVVRGDSAAYFCASSPGPEASIYNEQFFGPGTRLTVL.

This clone occurred a few times. The chain carries TRBV18 and TRBJ2-7; the D gene could be TRBD1 or TRBD2 (5 bases each). The germline V gene encodes CDR1 KGHSH and CDR2 LQKENI. The CDR3 is 14 amino acids. Trimming took off 4 bases at V and 3 bases at J, with 13 bases between the two ends. The DNA of the CDR3 is TGTGCCAGCTCACTCCAGGGCGGAGGCTACGAGCAGTACTTC. It encodes CASSLQGGGYEQYF.

The chain joins TRBV30 to TRBJ1-2; tentative D call: TRBD1 (5 bases). The CDR3 contains 15 residues. Trimming removed 2 bases from V and 3 bases from J, with 16 bases in between. The V gene's germline CDR1 is GTSNPN and CDR2 SVGIG (reference sequence). The CDR3 reads CAWSPPGRLDYGYTF. The CDR3 DNA reads as TGTGCCTGGAGTCCCCCAGGGCGGTTAGACTATGGCTACACCTTC.

V usage is TRBV6-1 and J usage is TRBJ1-1; no firm D call. The germline V and J ends were trimmed by 1 base and 1 base, with 13 bases remaining between them. The CDR3 covers 16 residues. Germline assignment: CDR1 MNHNS and CDR2 SASEGT. This CDR3 reads CASSEGLGLTNTEAFF. CDR3 sequence (DNA): TGTGCCAGCAGTGAAGGGTTAGGACTCACGAACACTGAAGCTTTCTTT.

V and J are TRBV5-4 and TRBJ2-5; D gene unclear. Germline V gene data show CDR1 as SGHNT and CDR2 as YYREEE (reference sequence). The CDR3 has 14 residues. V was cut by 0 bases and J by 4 bases, with 10 bases left in between. CDR3 sequence (DNA): TGTGCCAGCAGCTTGGGGCCGGGTTTAGAGACCCAGTACTTC. It yields the protein CASSLGPGLETQYF. Full variable domain (remainder filled in from reference TRBV5-4 and TRBJ2-5): ETGVTQSPTHLIKTRGQQVTLRCSSQSGHNTVSWYQQALGQGPQFIFQYYREEENGRGNFPPRFSGLQFPNYSSELNVNALELDDSALYLCASSLGPGLETQYFGPGTRLLVL.

The genes are TRBV6-5 and TRBJ2-7; D not resolved. The CDR3 extends over 12 amino acids. Germline V gene sequence: CDR1 MNHEY, CDR2 SVGAGI. Between the trimmed V and J ends, which lost 5 bases and 0 bases, there was a span of 5 bases. The CDR3 DNA is TGTGCCAGCAGTCCTAACTCCTACGAGCAGTACTTC. It codes for CASSPNSYEQYF.